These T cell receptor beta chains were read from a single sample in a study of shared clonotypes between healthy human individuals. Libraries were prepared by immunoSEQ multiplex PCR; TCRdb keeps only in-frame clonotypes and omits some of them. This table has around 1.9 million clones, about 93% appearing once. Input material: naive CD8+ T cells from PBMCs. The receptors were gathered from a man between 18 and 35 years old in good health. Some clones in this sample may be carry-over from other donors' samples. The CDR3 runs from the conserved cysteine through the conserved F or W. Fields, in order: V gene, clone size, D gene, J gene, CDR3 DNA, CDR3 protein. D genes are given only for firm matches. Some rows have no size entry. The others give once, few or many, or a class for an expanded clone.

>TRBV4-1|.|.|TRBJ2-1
TGCGCCAGCAGCCAAGTAGGAGTCGGGAATGAGCAGTTCTTC
CASSQVGVGNEQFF
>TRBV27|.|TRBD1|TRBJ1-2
TGTGCCAGCAGTTTCGTAGGACAGGCCGTCTATGGCTACACCTTC
CASSFVGQAVYGYTF
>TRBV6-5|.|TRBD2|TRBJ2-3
TGTGCCAGCAGTTCGACTAGCGGATCCACAGATACGCAGTATTTT
CASSSTSGSTDTQYF
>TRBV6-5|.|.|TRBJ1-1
TGTGCCAGCAGGCAGGGGAACACTGAAGCTTTCTTT
CASRQGNTEAFF
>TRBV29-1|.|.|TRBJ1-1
TGCAGCGTTGAAGATCGCCGACCTGAAGCTTTCTTT
CSVEDRRPEAFF
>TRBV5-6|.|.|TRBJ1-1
TGTGCCAGCAGCTGGAGGAACACTGAAGCTTTCTTT
CASSWRNTEAFF
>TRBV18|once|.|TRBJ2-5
TGTGCCAGCTCCCCCCGGGACCGTGACTCCCAGTACTTC
CASSPRDRDSQYF
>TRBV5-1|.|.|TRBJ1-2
TGCGCCAGCAGCCAGGCCGGGGGCTCGGTTGGCTACACCTTC
CASSQAGGSVGYTF
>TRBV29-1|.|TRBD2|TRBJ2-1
TGCAGCGTTGAGCAGGTATTACTAGCGGGGCCCTACAATGAGCAGTTCTTC
CSVEQVLLAGPYNEQFF
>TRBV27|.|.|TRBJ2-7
TGTGCCAGCAGTTTAACGGGGGGCCACGAGCAGTACTTC
CASSLTGGHEQYF
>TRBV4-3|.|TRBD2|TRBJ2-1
TGCGCCAGCAGCCAGGGACTAGCCCTATACAATGAGCAGTTCTTC
CASSQGLALYNEQFF
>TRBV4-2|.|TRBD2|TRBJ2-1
TGTGCCAGCAGCCATTTGGCTAGCGGGATGGACGAGCAGTTCTTC
CASSHLASGMDEQFF
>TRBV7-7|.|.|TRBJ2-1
TGTGCCAGCAGCCAGGGACTCCACACCTACAATGAGCAGTTCTTC
CASSQGLHTYNEQFF
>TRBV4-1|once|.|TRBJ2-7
TGCGCCAGCAGCCAGAAACAGGTTCTCGAGCAGTACTTC
CASSQKQVLEQYF
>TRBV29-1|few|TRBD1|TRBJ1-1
TGCAGCGTTGAGGGAGGGGGCCGTACTGAAGCTTTCTTT
CSVEGGGRTEAFF
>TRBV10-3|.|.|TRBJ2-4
TGTGCCATCAGTGAAAGTGGCCAAGGGAACATTCAGTACTTC
CAISESGQGNIQYF
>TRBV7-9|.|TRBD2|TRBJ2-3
TGTGCCAGCAGCTCAGGACTAGCGGGATCGGTAGGAGATACGCAGTATTTT
CASSSGLAGSVGDTQYF
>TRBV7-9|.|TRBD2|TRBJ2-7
TGTGCCAGCAGCTTAGATCTAGCGGAGTCGGGCGAGCAGTACTTC
CASSLDLAESGEQYF
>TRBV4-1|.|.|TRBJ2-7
TGCGCCAGCAGCCTAGGGGGCGAGCAGTACTTC
CASSLGGEQYF
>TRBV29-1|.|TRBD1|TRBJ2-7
TGCAGCGTGCAACTCGGGACAGCCCCCTACGAGCAGTACTTC
CSVQLGTAPYEQYF
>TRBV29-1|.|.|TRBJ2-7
TGCAGCGCCAAACCCGGAGGTCCCTACTCCTACGAGCAGTACTTC
CSAKPGGPYSYEQYF
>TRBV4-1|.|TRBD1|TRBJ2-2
TGCGCCAGCAGCACCCGACAGGGCCCCGGGGAGCTGTTTTTT
CASSTRQGPGELFF
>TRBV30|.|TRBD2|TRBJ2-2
TGTGCCTGGTGTGGGGCCGTCAGGGAGGGCCGTATCGGGGAGCTGTTTTTT
CAWCGAVREGRIGELFF
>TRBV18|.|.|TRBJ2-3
TGTGCCAGCTCACCGATTCCACTTTCTAGCCGGCCTAGCACAGATACGCAGTATTTT
CASSPIPLSSRPSTDTQYF
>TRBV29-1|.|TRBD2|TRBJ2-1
TGCAGCGTAACAGGGACTAGCGGGAGTAGGGGGGTCTACAATGAGCAGTTCTTC
CSVTGTSGSRGVYNEQFF
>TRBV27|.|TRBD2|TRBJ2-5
TGTGCCAGCAGTAGTAGCGGGAGATTCGGGGAGACCCAGTACTTC
CASSSSGRFGETQYF
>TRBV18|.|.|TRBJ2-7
TGTGCCAGCTCACCAAGCGACACGTACTACGAGCAGTACTTC
CASSPSDTYYEQYF
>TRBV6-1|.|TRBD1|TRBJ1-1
TGTGCCAGCAGCCCCCGACAGGGGGCGAACACTGAAGCTTTCTTT
CASSPRQGANTEAFF
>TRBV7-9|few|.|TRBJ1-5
TGTGCCAGCAGTTCCTTAAGTCAGCCCCAGCATTTT
CASSSLSQPQHF
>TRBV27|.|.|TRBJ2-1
TGTGCCAGCCATACCCGGTCCTCCTCCTACAATGAGCAGTTCTTC
CASHTRSSSYNEQFF
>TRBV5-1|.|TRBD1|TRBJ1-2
TGCGCCAGCAGCTTGCGGACAGGGGGCGCGCACTATGGCTACACCTTC
CASSLRTGGAHYGYTF
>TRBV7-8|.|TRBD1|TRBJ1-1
TGTGCCAGCAGCCCACGGACAGGGGCTGTGCGGGAGGCTTTCTTT
CASSPRTGAVREAFF
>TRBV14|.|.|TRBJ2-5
TGTGCCAGCAGCCAAGATTGGGGCCAAGAGACCCAGTACTTC
CASSQDWGQETQYF
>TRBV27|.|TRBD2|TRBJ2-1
TGTGCCAGCAGCCCCGAGGATACTAGCGGGAGGGCCGGTGAGCAGTTCTTC
CASSPEDTSGRAGEQFF
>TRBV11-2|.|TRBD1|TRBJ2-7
TGTGCCAGCAGCATCCGGGACAGGATCTACGAGCAGTACTTC
CASSIRDRIYEQYF
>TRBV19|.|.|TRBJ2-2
TGTGCCAGTAGTACCAACAGAAGAGGCACCGGGGAGCTGTTTTTT
CASSTNRRGTGELFF
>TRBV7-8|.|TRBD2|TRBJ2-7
TGTGCCAGCAGTAGTCGGGAGGGCTTAGGGGAGCAGTACTTC
CASSSREGLGEQYF
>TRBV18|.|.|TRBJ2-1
TGTGCCAGCTCCGCGGGACAGACCTCCTACAATGAGCAGTTCTTC
CASSAGQTSYNEQFF
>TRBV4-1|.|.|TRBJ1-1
TGCGCCAGCAGCCAAGGTTGGGGGCAGACTAACACTGAAGCTTTCTTT
CASSQGWGQTNTEAFF
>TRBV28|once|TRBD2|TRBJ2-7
TGTGCCAGCACTGACCGGTCGCGGGAGATCTACGAGCAGTACTTC
CASTDRSREIYEQYF
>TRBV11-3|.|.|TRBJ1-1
TGTGCCAGCCCATTAAGGCCGAAAAACACTGAAGCTTTCTTT
CASPLRPKNTEAFF
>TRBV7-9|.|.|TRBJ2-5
TGTGCCAGCAGCCCGCTGGGGGCAGGCCAAGAGACCCAGTACTTC
CASSPLGAGQETQYF
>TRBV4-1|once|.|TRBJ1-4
TGCGCCAGCAGCCATACGGGATTAGACGAAAAACTGTTTTTT
CASSHTGLDEKLFF
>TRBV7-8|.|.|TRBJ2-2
TGTGCCAGCAGCTTAGGAGGGAAGACAGCCACAAACACCGGGGAGCTGTTTTTT
CASSLGGKTATNTGELFF
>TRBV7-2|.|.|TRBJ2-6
TGTGCCAGCAGCTCTGGACGGTTTTCTGGGGCCAACGTCCTGACTTTC
CASSSGRFSGANVLTF